This TCR beta chain was sequenced during a study of T cell changes during pregnancy in multiple sclerosis. Germline assignment: CDR1 MNHEY and CDR2 SVGAGI. This CDR3 has 12 amino acids. The V and J ends lost 11 bases and 6 bases respectively, with 14 bases between them. Assay used: immunoSEQ multiplex PCR; TCRdb lists only in-frame clones, some missing. The data contain roughly 60,000 clones, about 93% of them singletons. Sequenced here: CD4+ T cells from peripheral blood mononuclear cells, sampled before pregnancy. J is TRBJ1-5 and V is TRBV6-5; weak D call: TRBD1 (5 bases). The source of this sequence is a female donor with multiple sclerosis, enrolled in a pregnancy study. The CDR3 loop is CAPAGRGQPQHF. The DNA for the CDR3 is TGTGCCCCTGCGGGGCGAGGTCAGCCCCAGCATTTT.